Detailed here is one T cell receptor beta chain. Original processing methods: Amplification with reference gene primers provided the estimates of nucleated cell counts. Using immunoSEQ multiplex PCR, the repertoire was profiled, and TCRdb retains in-frame clones only, with some absent. The V and J calls and clone size are taken from that table; D and trimming were inferred from the DNA. The sample includes about 120,000 clones, around 80% seen only once; the top ten take 4%. The data were obtained in a study of blood T cell repertoires in COVID-19. Study in general: The United States, Italy and Spain supplied acute and convalescent COVID-19 samples. From T cells, B-cell-depleted T cells, or PBMCs came the material, which was cDNA or gDNA.

Material: peripheral blood. This sequence was found in a woman aged 80 or older with acute or convalescent COVID-19.

CDR3 coding DNA: TGTGCCAGCAGCAATAGACAGGGGCCTAGCGGGGAGCTGTTTTTT. Translation: CASSNRQGPSGELFF. J is TRBJ2-2 and V is TRBV28; 8 bases agree with TRBD1. The J segment lost 7 bases and the V segment lost 6 bases, leaving 10 bases of the junction unmatched. From germline, CDR1 is MDHEN and CDR2 SYDVKM. CDR3 length: 15 residues.